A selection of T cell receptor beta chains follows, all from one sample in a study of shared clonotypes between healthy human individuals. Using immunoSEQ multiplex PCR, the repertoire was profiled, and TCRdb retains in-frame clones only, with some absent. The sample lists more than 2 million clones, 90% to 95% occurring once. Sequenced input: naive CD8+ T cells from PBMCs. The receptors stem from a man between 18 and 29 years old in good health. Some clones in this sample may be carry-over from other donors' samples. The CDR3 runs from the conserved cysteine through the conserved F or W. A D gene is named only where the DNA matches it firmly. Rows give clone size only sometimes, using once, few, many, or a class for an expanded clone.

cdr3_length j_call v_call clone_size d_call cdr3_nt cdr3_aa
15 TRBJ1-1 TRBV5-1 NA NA TGCGCCAGCAGCTTGGCGCGGGGTAGGAACACTGAAGCTTTCTTT CASSLARGRNTEAFF
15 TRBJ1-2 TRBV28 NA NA TGTGCCAGCAGTCCCTCACCCGGGGGGTCCTATGGCTACACCTTC CASSPSPGGSYGYTF
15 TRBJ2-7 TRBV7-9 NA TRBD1 TGTGCCAGCAGCTTGGGACAGAACGTTAGCTACGAGCAGTACTTC CASSLGQNVSYEQYF
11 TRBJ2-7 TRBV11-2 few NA TGTGCCAGCAGCTCCAGTGGCCTCGGGTACTTC CASSSSGLGYF
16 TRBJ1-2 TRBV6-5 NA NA TGTGCCAGCAGTTACTCGGTCCGGGGGACTAACTATGGCTACACCTTC CASSYSVRGTNYGYTF
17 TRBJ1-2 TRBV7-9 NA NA TGTGCCAGCAGCCCGGGGGGAACGGCACCTCCTAACTATGGCTACACCTTC CASSPGGTAPPNYGYTF
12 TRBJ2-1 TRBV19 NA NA TGTGCCAGTAGGTTAGGAGGAAATGAGCAGTTCTTC CASRLGGNEQFF
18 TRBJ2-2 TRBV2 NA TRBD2 TGTGCCAGCAGTGTCTGGACTAGCGGGAGGATGGGTACCGGGGAGCTGTTTTTT CASSVWTSGRMGTGELFF
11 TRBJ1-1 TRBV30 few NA TGTGCCTGGGGAAGGCGGACTGAAGCTTTCTTT CAWGRRTEAFF
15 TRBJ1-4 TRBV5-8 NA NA TGTGCCAGCAGCTTGGAAGGGCGCACTAATGAAAAACTGTTTTTT CASSLEGRTNEKLFF
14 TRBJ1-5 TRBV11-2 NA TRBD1 TGTGCCAGCAGCCGGACAGGTCCGAATCAGCCCCAGCATTTT CASSRTGPNQPQHF
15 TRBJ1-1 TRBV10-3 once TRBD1 TGTGCCACCCGGGACAGGGGCTCCTCGAACACTGAAGCTTTCTTT CATRDRGSSNTEAFF
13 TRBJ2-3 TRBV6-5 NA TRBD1 TGTGCCAGCAGTGAACAGGGGTGGAATACGCAGTATTTT CASSEQGWNTQYF
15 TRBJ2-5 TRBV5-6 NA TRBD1 TGTGCCAGCAGCGCCGTGACAGGGGGAGAAGAGACCCAGTACTTC CASSAVTGGEETQYF
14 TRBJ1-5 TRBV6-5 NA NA TGTGCCAGCAGTCCTGGACAGTCCAATCAGCCCCAGCATTTT CASSPGQSNQPQHF
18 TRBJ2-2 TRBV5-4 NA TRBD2 TGTGCCAGCAGCCCAGGACTAGCGGGGGCGCGAGGCACCGGGGAGCTGTTTTTT CASSPGLAGARGTGELFF
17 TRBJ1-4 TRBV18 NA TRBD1 TGTGCCAGCTCCACACAAGGTGACAGGGGGCGCGTTGAAAAACTGTTTTTT CASSTQGDRGRVEKLFF
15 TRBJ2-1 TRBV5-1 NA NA TGCGCCAGCAGCTTGGAGGACTCCCCCCCCCATGAGCAGTTCTTC CASSLEDSPPHEQFF
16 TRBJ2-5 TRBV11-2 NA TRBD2 TGTGCCAGCAGCTTATGGAAGCGGGAGGGCCGCGAGACCCAGTACTTC CASSLWKREGRETQYF
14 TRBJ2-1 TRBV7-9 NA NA TGTGCCAGCAGCTTAGTTGAGGCCTACAATGAGCAGTTCTTC CASSLVEAYNEQFF
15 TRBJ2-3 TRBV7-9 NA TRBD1 TGTGCCAGCAGCTTAGCGTGGACAGGGCCAGATACGCAGTATTTT CASSLAWTGPDTQYF
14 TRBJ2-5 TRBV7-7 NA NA TGTGCCAGCAGCTCCCTTATTGGGGAGGAGACCCAGTACTTC CASSSLIGEETQYF
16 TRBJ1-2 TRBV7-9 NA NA TGTGCCAGCAGCTTATCCCAGGGACCGGGGGACTATGGCTACACCTTC CASSLSQGPGDYGYTF
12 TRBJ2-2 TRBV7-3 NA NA TGTGCCAGCAGTCCTAACACCGGGGAGCTGTTTTTT CASSPNTGELFF
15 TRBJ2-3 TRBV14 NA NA TGTGCCAGCAGCCAAGCAGCTTCTAGCACAGATACGCAGTATTTT CASSQAASSTDTQYF
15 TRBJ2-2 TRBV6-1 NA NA TGTGCCAGCAGTGGACAGGTGAAAGACACCGGGGAGCTGTTTTTT CASSGQVKDTGELFF
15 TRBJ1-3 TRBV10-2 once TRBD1 TGCGCCAGCAGTGTTGGCGACAGGGATGGAAACACCATATATTTT CASSVGDRDGNTIYF
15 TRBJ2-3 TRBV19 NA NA TGTGCCAGTAGTATGCGGGACAGCAGCACAGATACGCAGTATTTT CASSMRDSSTDTQYF
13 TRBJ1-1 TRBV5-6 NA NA TGTGCCAGCAGCTTGGCTCTTAACACTGAAGCTTTCTTT CASSLALNTEAFF
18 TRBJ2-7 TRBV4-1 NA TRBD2 TGCGCCAGCAGCCAAGGGCCGCCTAGCGGGGCCCGCTCCTACGAGCAGTACTTC CASSQGPPSGARSYEQYF
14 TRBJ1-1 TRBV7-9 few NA TGTGCCAGCAGCTTCGGACAGCCGGCTACTGAAGCTTTCTTT CASSFGQPATEAFF
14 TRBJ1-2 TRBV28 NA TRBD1 TGTGCCAGCAGTCCGGACAGGGGGCTGAGTGGCTACACCTTC CASSPDRGLSGYTF
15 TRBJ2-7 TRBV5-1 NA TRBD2 TGCGCCAGCAGTTTTGGACTAGCGGCATCCTACGAGCAGTACTTC CASSFGLAASYEQYF
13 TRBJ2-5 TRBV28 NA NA TGTGCCACCTCCTCTGGGGCTCGGGAGACCCAGTACTTC CATSSGARETQYF
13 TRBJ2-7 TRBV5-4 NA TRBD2 TGTGCCAGCAGCTCGGGACTAGCTGGCGAGCAGTACTTC CASSSGLAGEQYF
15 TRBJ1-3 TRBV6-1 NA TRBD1 TGTGCCAGCAGTGAGCGGACAGGGGTGGGAAACACCATATATTTT CASSERTGVGNTIYF
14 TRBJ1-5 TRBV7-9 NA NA TGTGCCAGCAGTTCCGGGAGTAGCAATCAGCCCCAGCATTTT CASSSGSSNQPQHF
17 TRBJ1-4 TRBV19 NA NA TGTGCCAGTAGTATCCTTATTTCAAGCTCCGGGGCTGAAAAACTGTTTTTT CASSILISSSGAEKLFF
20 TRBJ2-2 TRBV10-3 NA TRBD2 TGTGCCATCAGTGCGGGGATTAGGACTAGCGGGAGTAGAAGCACCGGGGAGCTGTTTTTT CAISAGIRTSGSRSTGELFF
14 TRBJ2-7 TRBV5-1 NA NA TGCGCCAGCAGCTTGGAGCCCGGCGGCTACGAGCAGTACTTC CASSLEPGGYEQYF
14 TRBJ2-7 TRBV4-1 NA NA TGCGCCAGCAGCCGTACCCCAGGAGACGACGAGCAGTACTTC CASSRTPGDDEQYF
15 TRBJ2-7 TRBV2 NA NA TGTGCCAGCAGTGAAGAGTGGGACGGATCCTACGAGCAGTACTTC CASSEEWDGSYEQYF
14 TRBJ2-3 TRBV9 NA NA TGTGCCAGCACCCCGGATGGGAGGAGGGATACGCAGTATTTT CASTPDGRRDTQYF